The T cell receptor (beta chain) described here comes from a study of shared clonotypes between healthy human individuals. On the study more broadly: The donor pool was made up of two women and a few men aged 18 to 49.

Libraries were prepared by immunoSEQ multiplex PCR; TCRdb keeps only in-frame clonotypes and omits some of them. The table records around 2,000,000 clones, 90% to 95% of them present only once. The clonotype was recovered from a man younger than 30 in good health. The sequenced material came from naive CD4+ T cells sorted from blood. Subset specified: CD45RA+ positively selected.

CDR3 region: CASRRDRGTYEQYF. For the CDR3, the DNA is TGTGCCAGCAGGCGGGACCGAGGCACCTACGAGCAGTACTTC. The V gene is TRBV28, the J gene TRBJ2-7; D is perhaps TRBD2 (6 bases). Trimming removed 6 bases from V and 2 bases from J, with 14 bases in between. CDR1 and CDR2 (germline): MDHEN, SYDVKM. The CDR3 loop spans 14 amino acids.